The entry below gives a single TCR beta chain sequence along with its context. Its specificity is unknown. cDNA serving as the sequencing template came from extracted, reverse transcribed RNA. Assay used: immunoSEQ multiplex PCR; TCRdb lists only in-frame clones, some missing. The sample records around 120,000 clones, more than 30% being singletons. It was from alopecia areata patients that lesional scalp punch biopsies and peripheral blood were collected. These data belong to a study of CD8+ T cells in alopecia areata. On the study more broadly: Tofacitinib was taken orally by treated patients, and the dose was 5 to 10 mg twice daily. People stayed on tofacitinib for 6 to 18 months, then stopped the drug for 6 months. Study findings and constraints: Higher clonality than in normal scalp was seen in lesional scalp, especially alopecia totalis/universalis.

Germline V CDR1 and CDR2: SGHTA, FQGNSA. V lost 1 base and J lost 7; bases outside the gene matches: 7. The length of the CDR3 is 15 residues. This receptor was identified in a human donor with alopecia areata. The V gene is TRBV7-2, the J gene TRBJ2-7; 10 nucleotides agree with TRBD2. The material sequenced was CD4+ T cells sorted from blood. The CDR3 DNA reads TGTGCCAGCAGCTTAGAGAGCGGGAGGGCCGGTGAGCAGTACTTC. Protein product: CASSLESGRAGEQYF.